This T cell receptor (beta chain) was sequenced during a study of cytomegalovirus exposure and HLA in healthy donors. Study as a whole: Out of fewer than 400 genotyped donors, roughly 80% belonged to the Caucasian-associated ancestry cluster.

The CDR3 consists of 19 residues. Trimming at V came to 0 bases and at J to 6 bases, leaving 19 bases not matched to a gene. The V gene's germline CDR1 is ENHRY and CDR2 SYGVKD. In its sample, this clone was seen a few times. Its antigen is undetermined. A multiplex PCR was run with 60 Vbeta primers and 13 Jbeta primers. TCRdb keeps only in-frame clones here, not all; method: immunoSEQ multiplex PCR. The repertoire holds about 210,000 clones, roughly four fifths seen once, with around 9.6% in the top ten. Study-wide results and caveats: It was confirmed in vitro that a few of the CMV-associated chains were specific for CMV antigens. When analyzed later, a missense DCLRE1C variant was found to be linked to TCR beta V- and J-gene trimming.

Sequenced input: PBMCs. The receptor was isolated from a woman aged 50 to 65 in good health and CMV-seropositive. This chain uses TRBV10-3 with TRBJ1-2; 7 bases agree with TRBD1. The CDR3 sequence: CAISESLGQSGGNVNGYTF. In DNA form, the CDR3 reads TGTGCCATCAGTGAGTCCCTGGGACAGTCGGGTGGAAATGTAAATGGCTACACCTTC.